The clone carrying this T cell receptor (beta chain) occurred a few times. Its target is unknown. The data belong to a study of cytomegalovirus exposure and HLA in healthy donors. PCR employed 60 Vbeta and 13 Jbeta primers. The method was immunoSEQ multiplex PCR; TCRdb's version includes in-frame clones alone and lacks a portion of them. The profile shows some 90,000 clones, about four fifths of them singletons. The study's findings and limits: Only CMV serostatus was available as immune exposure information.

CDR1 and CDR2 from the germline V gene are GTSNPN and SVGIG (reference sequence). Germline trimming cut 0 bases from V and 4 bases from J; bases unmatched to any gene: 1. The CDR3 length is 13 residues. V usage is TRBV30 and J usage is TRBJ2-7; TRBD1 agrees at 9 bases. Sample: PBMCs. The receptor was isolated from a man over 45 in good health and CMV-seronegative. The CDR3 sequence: CAWSVGTGYEQYF. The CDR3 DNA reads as TGTGCCTGGAGTGTAGGGACAGGGTACGAGCAGTACTTC.